This T cell receptor (beta chain) was profiled in a study of T cells expressing NK-cell markers. The CDR3 totals 16 residues. CDR1 and CDR2 (germline): SEHNR, FQNEAQ (reference sequence). From the 5' RACE reads, TCRdb lists one entry per CDR3 protein and no DNA. The table lists a few hundred thousand distinct CDR3 sequences, with 5.2% in the top ten. The chain uses TRBV7-9 and TRBJ2-1; the D call from TCRdb, TRBD2, cannot be confirmed without DNA. Source material: blood T cells: a sorted CD56 or NKG2C T cell subset, CD4+ or CD8+ T cells, or bulk PBMC T cells (not recorded which). The clonotype was recovered from a man between 18 and 69 years old in good health. The CDR3 protein is CASSLSGTIPTGEQFF.